This entry features one TCR beta chain sequence. Its specificity is not known. Using immunoSEQ multiplex PCR, the repertoire was profiled, and TCRdb retains in-frame clones only, with some absent. Found here are about 30,000 clones, roughly 79% of them singletons; the top ten hold 20% to 25%. This sample is part of a study of OX40 agonist ivuxolimab in advanced cancers. Study summary: The drug used for patients, ivuxolimab, was an agonistic anti-OX40 (CD134) antibody.

The CDR3 loop spans 11 amino acids. Trimming cost V 3 bases and J 9 bases, with 9 bases left between them. General study findings and limits: Partly responding patients at 0.1-3.0 mg/kg showed some of the smallest clonal expansion. On average, CD8+ T cells had more expanded clones than CD4+.

The TCR was taken from an adult with an advanced solid tumor such as melanoma, head and neck, liver or kidney cancer. Sequences were derived from CD4+ or CD8+ T cells sorted from blood, sampled in a trial of the OX40 agonist ivuxolimab. This chain connects TRBV23-1 to TRBJ2-7; possible D gene TRBD1, 6 bases. TRBV23-1 is recorded as an ORF, its role being uncertain. DNA of the CDR3: TGCGCCAGCAGTCACCCGGACAGGCAGTACTTC. Its protein is CASSHPDRQYF.